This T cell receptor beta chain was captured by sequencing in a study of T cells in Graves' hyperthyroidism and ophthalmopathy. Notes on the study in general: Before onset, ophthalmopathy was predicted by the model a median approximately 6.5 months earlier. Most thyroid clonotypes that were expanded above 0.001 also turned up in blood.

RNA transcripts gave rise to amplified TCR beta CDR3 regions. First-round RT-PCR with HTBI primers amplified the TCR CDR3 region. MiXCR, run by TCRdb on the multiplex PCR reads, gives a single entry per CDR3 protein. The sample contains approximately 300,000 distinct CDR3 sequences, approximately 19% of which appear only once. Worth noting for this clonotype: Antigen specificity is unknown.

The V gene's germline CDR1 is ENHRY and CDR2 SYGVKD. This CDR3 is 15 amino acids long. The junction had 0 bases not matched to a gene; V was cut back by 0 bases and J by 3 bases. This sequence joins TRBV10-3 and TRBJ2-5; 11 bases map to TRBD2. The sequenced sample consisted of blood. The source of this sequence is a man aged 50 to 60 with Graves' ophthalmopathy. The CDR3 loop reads CAISESGLAEETQYF. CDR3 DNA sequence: TGTGCCATCAGTGAGTCGGGACTAGCGGAAGAGACCCAGTACTTC.